This T cell receptor (beta chain) was captured in a study of blood T cells in healthy people across ages. General study findings and limits: When one million T cells were used, diversity estimates were thought to be underestimates.

Total RNA, at least 6 micrograms per sample, came from PBMCs. PCR was performed a second time for roughly 7 to 12 cycles using a sample-barcoded 5' primer and a J-beta primer mix. TCRdb ran MiXCR on the 5' RACE reads and lists one entry per CDR3 protein. The sample lists 1.5 million to 2 million distinct CDR3 sequences, 30% to 40% occurring once. This clonotype was detected ten times or more. The target antigen is unknown. The sample was blood. The clonotype was recovered from a woman under 40 in good health.

The CDR3 region is CASTSGRATDTQYF. Written as DNA, the CDR3 is TGTGCCAGTACCTCAGGGCGGGCCACAGATACGCAGTATTTT. This chain connects TRBV7-6 to TRBJ2-3; the D gene could be TRBD1 or TRBD2 (5 bases each). There are 14 residues in the CDR3. Per germline, CDR1 SGHVS and CDR2 FNYEAQ. Trimming shortened V by 9 bases and J by 2 bases, and 15 bases separated the two germline ends.